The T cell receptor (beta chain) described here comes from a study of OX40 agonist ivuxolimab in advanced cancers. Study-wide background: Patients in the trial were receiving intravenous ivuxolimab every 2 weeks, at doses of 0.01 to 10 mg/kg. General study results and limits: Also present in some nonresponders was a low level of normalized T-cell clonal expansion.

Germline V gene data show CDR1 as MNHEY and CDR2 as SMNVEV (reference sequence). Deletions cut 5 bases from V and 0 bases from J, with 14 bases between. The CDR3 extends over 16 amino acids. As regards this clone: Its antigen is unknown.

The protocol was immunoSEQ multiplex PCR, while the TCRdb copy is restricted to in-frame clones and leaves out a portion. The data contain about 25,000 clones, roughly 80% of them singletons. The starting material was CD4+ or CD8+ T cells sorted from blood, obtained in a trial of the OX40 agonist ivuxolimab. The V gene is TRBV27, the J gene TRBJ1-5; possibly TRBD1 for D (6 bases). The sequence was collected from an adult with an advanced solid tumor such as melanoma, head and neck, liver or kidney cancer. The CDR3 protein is CASSPDYRDSNQPQHF. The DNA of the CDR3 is TGTGCCAGCAGTCCAGACTACAGGGATAGCAATCAGCCCCAGCATTTT.